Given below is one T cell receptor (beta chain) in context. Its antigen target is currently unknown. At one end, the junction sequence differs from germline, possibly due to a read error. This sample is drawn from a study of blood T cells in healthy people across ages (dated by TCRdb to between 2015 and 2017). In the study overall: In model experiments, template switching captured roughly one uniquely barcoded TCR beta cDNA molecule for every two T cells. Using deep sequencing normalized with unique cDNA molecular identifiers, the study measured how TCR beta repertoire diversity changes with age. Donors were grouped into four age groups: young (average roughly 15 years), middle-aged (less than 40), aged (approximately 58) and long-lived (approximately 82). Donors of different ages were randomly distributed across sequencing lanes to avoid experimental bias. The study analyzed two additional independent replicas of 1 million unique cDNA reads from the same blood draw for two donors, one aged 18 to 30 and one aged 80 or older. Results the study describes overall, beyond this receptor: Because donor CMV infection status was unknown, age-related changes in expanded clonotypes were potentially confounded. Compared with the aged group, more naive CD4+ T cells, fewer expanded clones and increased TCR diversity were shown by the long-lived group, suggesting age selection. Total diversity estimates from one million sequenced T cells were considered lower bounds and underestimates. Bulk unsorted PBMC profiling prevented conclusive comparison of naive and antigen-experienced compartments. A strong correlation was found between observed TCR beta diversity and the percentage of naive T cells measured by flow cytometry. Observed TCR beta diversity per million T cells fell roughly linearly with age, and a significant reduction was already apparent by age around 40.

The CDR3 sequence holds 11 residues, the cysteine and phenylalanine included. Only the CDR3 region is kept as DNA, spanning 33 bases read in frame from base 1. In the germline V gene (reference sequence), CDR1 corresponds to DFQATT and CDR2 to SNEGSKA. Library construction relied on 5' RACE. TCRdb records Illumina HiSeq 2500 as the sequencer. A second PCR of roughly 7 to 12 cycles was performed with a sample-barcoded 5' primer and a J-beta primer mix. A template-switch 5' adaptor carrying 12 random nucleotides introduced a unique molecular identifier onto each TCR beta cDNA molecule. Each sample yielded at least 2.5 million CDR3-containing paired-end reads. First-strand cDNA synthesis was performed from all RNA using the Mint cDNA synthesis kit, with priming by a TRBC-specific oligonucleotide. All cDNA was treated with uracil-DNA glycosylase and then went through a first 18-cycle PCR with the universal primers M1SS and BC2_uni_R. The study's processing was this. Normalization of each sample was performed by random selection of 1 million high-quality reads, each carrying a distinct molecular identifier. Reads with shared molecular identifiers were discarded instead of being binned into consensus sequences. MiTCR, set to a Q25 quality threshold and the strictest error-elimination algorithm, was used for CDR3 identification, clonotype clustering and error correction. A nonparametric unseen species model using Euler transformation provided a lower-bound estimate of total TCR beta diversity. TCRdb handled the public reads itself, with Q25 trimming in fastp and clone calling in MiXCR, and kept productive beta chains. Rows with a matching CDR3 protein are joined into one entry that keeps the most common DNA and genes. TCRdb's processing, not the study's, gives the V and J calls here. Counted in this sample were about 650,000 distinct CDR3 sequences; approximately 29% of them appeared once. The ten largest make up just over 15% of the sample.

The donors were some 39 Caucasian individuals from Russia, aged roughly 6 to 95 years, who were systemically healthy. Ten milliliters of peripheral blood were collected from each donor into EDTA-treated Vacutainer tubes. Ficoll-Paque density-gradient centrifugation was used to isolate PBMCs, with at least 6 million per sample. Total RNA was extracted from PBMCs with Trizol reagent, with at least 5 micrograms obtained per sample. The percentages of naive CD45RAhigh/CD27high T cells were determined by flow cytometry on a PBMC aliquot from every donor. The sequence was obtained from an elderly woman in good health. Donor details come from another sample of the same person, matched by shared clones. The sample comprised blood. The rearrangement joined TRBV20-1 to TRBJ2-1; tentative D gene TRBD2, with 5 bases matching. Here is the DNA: TGCAGTGTAGCGAGCTACAATAAGCAGTTCTTC. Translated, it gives CSVASYNKQFF.